This entry concerns a single T cell receptor (beta chain). Patients included in sequencing had previously demonstrated CD8+CD57+ cell expansion by flow cytometry. Patients uniformly had severe acquired aplastic anemia. No therapy was given to patients before blood sampling. The data stem from a study of CD8+CD57+ T cells in acquired aplastic anemia. Study background: Quantities of DNA derived from sorted CD4+ and CD8+ cells averaged 3.2 ug.

This CDR3 has 15 amino acids. Germline V CDR1 and CDR2: DFQATT, SNEGSKA (reference sequence). Trimming removed 6 bases at V and 6 bases at J, with 20 bases between. Profiling of TCR beta VDJ combinations and CDR3 sequences used genomic DNA as template. In TCRdb, the reads were re-called with MiXCR into one record per CDR3 protein. The data contain 270,000 or so distinct CDR3 sequences, 65% to 90% of them singletons. The receptor's source is a human donor with aplastic anemia. The chain uses TRBV20-1 and TRBJ1-4, with D possibly being TRBD1 (6 bases). Sequences were obtained from sorted CD4+, CD8+, or CD8+CD57+ T cells (not recorded which) from PBMCs. The CDR3 sequence: CSASNWDNRDEKLFF. The CDR3 nucleotides are TGCAGTGCCAGTAATTGGGACAACAGAGATGAAAAACTGTTTTTT.